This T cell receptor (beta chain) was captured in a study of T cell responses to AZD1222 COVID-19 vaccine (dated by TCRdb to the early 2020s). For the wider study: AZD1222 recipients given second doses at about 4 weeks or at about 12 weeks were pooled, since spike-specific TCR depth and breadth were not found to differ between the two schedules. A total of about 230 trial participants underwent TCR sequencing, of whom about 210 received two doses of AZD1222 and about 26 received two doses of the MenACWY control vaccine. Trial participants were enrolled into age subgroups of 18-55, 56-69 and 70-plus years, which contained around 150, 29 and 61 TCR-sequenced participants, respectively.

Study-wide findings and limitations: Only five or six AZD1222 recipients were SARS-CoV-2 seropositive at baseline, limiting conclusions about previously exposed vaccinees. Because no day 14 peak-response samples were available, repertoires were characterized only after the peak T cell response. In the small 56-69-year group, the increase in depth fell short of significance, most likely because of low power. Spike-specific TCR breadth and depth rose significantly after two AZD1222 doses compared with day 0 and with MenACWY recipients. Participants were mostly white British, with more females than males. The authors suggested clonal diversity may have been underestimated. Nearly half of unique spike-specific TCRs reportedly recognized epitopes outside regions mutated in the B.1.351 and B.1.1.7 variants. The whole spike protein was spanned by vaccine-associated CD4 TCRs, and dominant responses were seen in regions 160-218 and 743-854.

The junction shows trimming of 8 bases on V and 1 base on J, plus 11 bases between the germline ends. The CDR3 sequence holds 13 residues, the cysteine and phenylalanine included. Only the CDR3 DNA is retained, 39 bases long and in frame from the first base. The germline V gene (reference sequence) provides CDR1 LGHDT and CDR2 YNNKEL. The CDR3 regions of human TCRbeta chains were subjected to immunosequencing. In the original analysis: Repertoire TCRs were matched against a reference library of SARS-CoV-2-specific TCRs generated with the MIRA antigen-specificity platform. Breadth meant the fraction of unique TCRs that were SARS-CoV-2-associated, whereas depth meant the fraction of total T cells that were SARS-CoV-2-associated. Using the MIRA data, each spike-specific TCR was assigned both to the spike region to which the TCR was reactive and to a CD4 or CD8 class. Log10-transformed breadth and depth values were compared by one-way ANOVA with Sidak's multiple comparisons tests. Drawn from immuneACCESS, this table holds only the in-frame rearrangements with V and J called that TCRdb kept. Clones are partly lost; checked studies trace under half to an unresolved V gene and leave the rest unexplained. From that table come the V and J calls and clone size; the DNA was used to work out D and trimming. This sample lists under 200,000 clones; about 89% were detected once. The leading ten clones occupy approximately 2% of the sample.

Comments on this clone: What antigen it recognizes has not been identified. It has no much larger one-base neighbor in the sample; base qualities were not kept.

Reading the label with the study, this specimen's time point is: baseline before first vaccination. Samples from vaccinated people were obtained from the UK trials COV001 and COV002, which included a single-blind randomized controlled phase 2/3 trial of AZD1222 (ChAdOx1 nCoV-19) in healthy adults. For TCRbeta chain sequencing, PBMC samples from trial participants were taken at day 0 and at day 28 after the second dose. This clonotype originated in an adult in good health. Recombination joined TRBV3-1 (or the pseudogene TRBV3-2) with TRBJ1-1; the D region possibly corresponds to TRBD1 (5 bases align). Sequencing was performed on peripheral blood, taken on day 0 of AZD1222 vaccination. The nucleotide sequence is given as TGTGCCAGCTCCTTCACAGGGAACACTGAAGCTTTCTTT. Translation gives CASSFTGNTEAFF.